The 31 T cell receptor beta chains listed next were all sequenced from one sample in a study of blood T cell repertoires in COVID-19. Profiling relied on immunoSEQ multiplex PCR, and the TCRdb table lists in-frame clones only, not all of them. The sample records about 200,000 clones, about 83% being singletons. Sequences were obtained from PBMCs or T cells enriched from blood (not recorded which). The source of these receptors is a woman aged 45-65 years who had been exposed to COVID-19.

The chain carries TRBV19 and TRBJ1-6; D is undetermined. The CDR3 extends over 13 amino acids. Germline values: CDR1 LNHDA, CDR2 SQIVND (reference sequence). Trimming took 2 bases from V and 5 from J, leaving 4 bases between them. CDR3 DNA sequence: TGTGCCAGTAGTATACAGGATAATTCACCCCTCCACTTT. This translates into CASSIQDNSPLHF.

The chain links TRBV5-4 to TRBJ2-7; no clear D. The CDR3 is 13 residues long. CDR1 is SGHNT and CDR2 is YYREEE in the germline V gene (reference sequence). The V end lost 3 bases, the J end lost 2 bases, and 9 bases lay between the germline ends. The CDR3 nucleotides are TGTGCCAGCAGCTCCGGTTCCCCCTACGAGCAGTACTTC. This sequence encodes CASSSGSPYEQYF. The whole variable domain, filled in from reference TRBV5-4 and TRBJ2-7, reads ETGVTQSPTHLIKTRGQQVTLRCSSQSGHNTVSWYQQALGQGPQFIFQYYREEENGRGNFPPRFSGLQFPNYSSELNVNALELDDSALYLCASSSGSPYEQYFGPGTRLTVT.

This rearrangement joins TRBV6-1 to TRBJ2-7; tentatively, D is TRBD1 (6 bases). Deletions cut 3 bases from V and 1 base from J, with 7 bases between. Germline V gene lookup returns CDR1 MNHNS and CDR2 SASEGT. The CDR3 has 13 amino acids. This chain's CDR3 is CASSDRGSYEQYF. The CDR3 coding sequence is TGTGCCAGCAGTGACAGGGGTTCCTACGAGCAGTACTTC.

The gene calls are TRBV7-8 and TRBJ2-3, with 12 nucleotides matching TRBD1. The CDR3 loop spans 15 amino acids. Germline trimming cut 3 bases from V and 5 bases from J; bases unmatched to any gene: 3. Germline values: CDR1 SGHVS, CDR2 FQNEAQ. This CDR3 reads CASSLGQGAEDTQYF. The CDR3 coding sequence is TGTGCCAGCAGCTTGGGACAGGGGGCTGAAGATACGCAGTATTTT.

This clone has more than one count but fewer than ten. The chain uses TRBV2 and TRBJ1-4; unclear D gene. CDR3 size: 13 residues. V dropped 7 bases and J dropped 8 bases, with 14 bases sitting between them. The germline CDR1 and CDR2 sequences are SNHLY and FYNNEI. CDR3 in DNA: TGTGCCAGCATGGGTAGGGAGGAGGAAAAACTGTTTTTT. It specifies CASMGREEEKLFF.

The chain combines TRBV5-6 with TRBJ1-2, with a tentative D call TRBD1 (5 bases). The CDR3 totals 14 residues. The germline V gene has CDR1 SGHDT and CDR2 YYEEEE. Trimming pared 5 bases from V and 0 bases from J, leaving 11 bases between. The CDR3 DNA follows: TGTGCCAGCAGTTCCCTCAGGGCTAACTATGGCTACACCTTC. Translated: CASSSLRANYGYTF.

This clone came up a few times. The V call is TRBV28, the J call TRBJ1-6, with 7 bases fitting TRBD1. The V and J ends lost 11 bases and 7 bases, in that order; junction bases with no gene match: 11. The CDR3 length is 14 residues. Per germline, CDR1 MDHEN and CDR2 SYDVKM. The CDR3 loop reads CAGKPGQTNSPLHF. CDR3 DNA sequence: TGTGCCGGAAAACCGGGACAGACCAATTCACCCCTCCACTTT.

This sequence joins TRBV5-5 and TRBJ1-1; 10 positions match TRBD1. The length of the CDR3 is 18 residues. V lost 4 bases and J lost 0; bases outside the gene matches: 12. Germline CDR1 is SGHKS and CDR2 is YYEKEE (reference sequence). The CDR3 protein is CASSPVPGQGFMNTEAFF. The CDR3 nucleotides are TGTGCCAGCAGCCCGGTCCCGGGACAGGGGTTCATGAACACTGAAGCTTTCTTT.

Points on this clone: The sample contains more than one DNA sequence encoding this CDR3. V gene TRBV5-5 combines with J gene TRBJ1-5; 9 bases fit TRBD1. Trimming removed 0 bases from V and 6 bases from J; junction bases left unmatched: 1. The CDR3 totals 14 residues. Germline V gene lookup returns CDR1 SGHKS and CDR2 YYEKEE (reference sequence). The CDR3 spells CASSLGQGGQPQHF. CDR3 nucleotide sequence: TGTGCCAGCAGCTTGGGACAGGGGGGTCAGCCCCAGCATTTT.

This clone appeared once. This chain joins TRBV3-1 (or the pseudogene TRBV3-2) and TRBJ1-2; possible D gene TRBD1, 5 bases. Germline V gives CDR1 LGHDT, CDR2 YNNKEL (reference sequence). The CDR3 extends over 15 amino acids. V lost 4 bases to trimming and J lost 6 bases, with 18 bases between them. CDR3 coding DNA: TGTGCCAGCAGCCCCAGCCCGGGGGGGAAGAATGGCTACACCTTC. It encodes CASSPSPGGKNGYTF.

The V call is TRBV15, the J call TRBJ1-1; perhaps TRBD1 as D (5 bases). This CDR3 is 12 amino acids long. Germline-derived CDR1 and CDR2 are LNHNV and YYDKDF (reference sequence). Trimming took off 3 bases at V and 11 bases at J, with 13 bases between the two ends. The chain's CDR3 is CATSSPGGRAFF. Written as DNA, the CDR3 is TGTGCCACCAGCAGTCCCGGGGGACGGGCTTTCTTT.

The DNA of the CDR3 is TGTGCCAGTAGTCTAGTGGGCAGGGGGAACACCGGGGAGCTGTTTTTT. Translating gives CASSLVGRGNTGELFF. The rearrangement joins TRBV19 to TRBJ2-2; a possible D gene is TRBD1 (6 bases). Per the germline V gene, CDR1 is LNHDA and CDR2 is SQIVND (reference sequence). The CDR3 is 16 residues long. V dropped 5 bases and J dropped 1 base, with 14 bases sitting between them. The full variable domain, in which reference TRBV19 and TRBJ2-2 provide the parts outside the CDR3, is DGGITQSPKYLFRKEGQNVTLSCEQNLNHDAMYWYRQDPGQGLRLIYYSQIVNDFQKGDIAEGYSVSREKKESFPLTVTSAQKNPTAFYLCASSLVGRGNTGELFFGEGSRLTVL.

The chain joins TRBV2 to TRBJ1-2; TRBD1 matches 7 bases. V shed 7 bases and J 1 base; nucleotides not matched to a gene: 9. The CDR3 consists of 15 residues. In germline, CDR1 is SNHLY, CDR2 FYNNEI. CDR3 loop: CASTFLGGGNYGYTF. CDR3 coding DNA: TGTGCCAGCACATTTCTAGGGGGCGGTAACTATGGCTACACCTTC.

This chain connects TRBV29-1 to TRBJ1-1; possible D gene TRBD1, 6 bases. Trimming pared 8 bases from V and 1 base from J, leaving 17 bases between. The germline V gene encodes CDR1 SQVTM and CDR2 ANQGSEA. The CDR3 is 14 residues long. This CDR3 reads CSLGGLEGNTEAFF. CDR3 nucleotides: TGCAGCCTGGGGGGGCTAGAGGGGAACACTGAAGCTTTCTTT.

The chain recombines TRBV5-1 with TRBJ1-1; a possible D gene is TRBD1 (6 bases). With 3 bases removed from V and 1 base from J, the gap between germline ends came to 13 bases. Germline CDR1 reads SGHRS; CDR2 reads YFSETQ. This CDR3 is built from 15 residues. CDR3 protein: CASSSLRGSNTEAFF. The CDR3 DNA is TGCGCCAGCAGCTCTCTCAGGGGATCGAACACTGAAGCTTTCTTT.

The chain links TRBV19 to TRBJ1-1, with D possibly being TRBD1 (6 bases). This CDR3 is 13 amino acids long. Germline assignment: CDR1 LNHDA and CDR2 SQIVND (reference sequence). The germline V and J ends were trimmed by 6 bases and 1 base, with 9 bases remaining between them. This chain's CDR3 is CASRPGANTEAFF. CDR3 nucleotides: TGTGCCAGTAGGCCAGGGGCGAACACTGAAGCTTTCTTT.

This chain uses TRBV5-8 with TRBJ1-3; perhaps TRBD1 as D (5 bases). Trimming left V 5 bases short and J 0 bases short, with 15 bases between. The CDR3 covers 16 residues. The V gene's germline CDR1 is SGHTS and CDR2 YDEGEE. The CDR3: CASSRQSLFSGNTIYF. The CDR3 nucleotides are TGTGCCAGCAGTCGACAGAGTTTATTCTCTGGAAACACCATATATTTT.

The CDR3 sequence: CASSRGLGATDTQYF. In DNA form, the CDR3 reads TGTGCCAGTTCCAGGGGCCTCGGGGCCACAGATACGCAGTATTTT. The chain combines TRBV27 with TRBJ2-3, with a possible D match to TRBD1 (6 bases). V lost 9 bases, J lost 2 bases, and 18 bases lay in between. CDR1 is MNHEY and CDR2 is SMNVEV in the germline V gene (reference sequence). The CDR3 loop spans 15 amino acids.

The chain has TRBV5-1 and TRBJ1-2, with no clear D. CDR3 length: 13 amino acids. V dropped 4 bases and J dropped 6 bases, with 13 bases sitting between them. CDR1 SGHRS and CDR2 YFSETQ come from the germline V gene. CDR3 nucleotide sequence: TGCGCCAGCAGCGGGGAGGGCGTAGATGGCTACACCTTC. Amino acids: CASSGEGVDGYTF.

The chain is built from TRBV7-9 and TRBJ1-5; D is undetermined. V lost 5 bases to trimming and J lost 0 bases, with 14 bases between them. The length of the CDR3 is 16 residues. CDR1 is SEHNR, CDR2 FQNEAQ, per germline (reference sequence). In DNA, the CDR3 is TGTGCCAGCAGCCAACTGATGGGAGATAGCAATCAGCCCCAGCATTTT. The encoded protein is CASSQLMGDSNQPQHF.

V and J are TRBV19 and TRBJ1-2; 8 bases are shared with TRBD1. The CDR3 covers 14 residues. Trimming at V came to 10 bases and at J to 4 bases, leaving 11 bases not matched to a gene. Germline loops: CDR1 LNHDA, CDR2 SQIVND (reference sequence). The DNA for the CDR3 is TGTGCCACCCAGGACAGGGAACCGAGCTATGGCTACACCTTC. As protein: CATQDREPSYGYTF.

The rearrangement links TRBV5-1 to TRBJ2-1; 9 nucleotides agree with TRBD1. CDR3 size: 17 residues. J gave up 4 bases and V 1 base, and 9 bases lay outside the gene matches. CDR1 and CDR2 from the germline V gene are SGHRS and YFSETQ. The CDR3 region is CASSLNIRQGEYNEQFF. CDR3 nucleotide sequence: TGCGCCAGCAGCTTGAACATCCGACAGGGGGAATACAATGAGCAGTTCTTC.

The CDR3: CATSRDGTGAYGGGYTF. The DNA for the CDR3 is TGTGCCACCAGCAGAGATGGGACAGGGGCTTACGGTGGTGGCTACACCTTC. The rearrangement joins TRBV15 to TRBJ1-2, with 10 bases fitting TRBD1. The CDR3 covers 17 residues. Germline CDR1 is LNHNV and CDR2 is YYDKDF (reference sequence). With V trimmed by 0 bases and J by 7 bases, 11 bases remained unmatched.

This clone is a singleton in its sample. The V and J genes are TRBV6-1 and TRBJ1-2; no definite D call. This CDR3 is built from 15 residues. Trimming stripped 0 bases from V and 0 bases from J, with 8 bases between. Germline V gene sequence: CDR1 MNHNS, CDR2 SASEGT. The DNA of the CDR3 is TGTGCCAGCAGTGAAGCCGTAGCAGCTAACTATGGCTACACCTTC. The encoded protein is CASSEAVAANYGYTF.

J is TRBJ2-1 and V is TRBV30; TRBD1 matches 11 bases. The germline gives CDR1 GTSNPN, CDR2 SVGIG (reference sequence). This CDR3 is 15 amino acids long. Losses at the gene ends were 4 bases for V and 8 bases for J; bases not matched to a gene: 10. For the CDR3, the DNA is TGTGCCTGGAATACCGGGACAGGGGGTTCGGATGAGCAGTTCTTC. This encodes CAWNTGTGGSDEQFF.

The V and J genes are TRBV5-1 and TRBJ1-4; D is perhaps TRBD1 (5 bases). V was pared by 2 bases and J by 5 bases, with 10 bases between. CDR3 size: 14 residues. CDR1 and CDR2 (germline): SGHRS, YFSETQ. CDR3 loop: CASSFGGPNEKLFF. The CDR3 DNA is TGCGCCAGCAGCTTCGGGGGACCGAATGAAAAACTGTTTTTT.

The J gene is TRBJ1-1, the V gene TRBV7-9; perhaps TRBD1 as D (6 bases). CDR1 and CDR2 from the germline V gene are SEHNR and FQNEAQ (reference sequence). This CDR3 is 18 amino acids long. Deletions cut 5 bases from V and 4 bases from J, with 26 bases between. The CDR3: CASSRLPDRRKAGTEAFF. The CDR3 region has the DNA TGTGCCAGCAGCCGTTTACCGGACAGACGGAAGGCAGGCACTGAAGCTTTCTTT.

The rearrangement links TRBV11-2 to TRBJ2-3; 7 nucleotides align to TRBD2. This CDR3 has 17 amino acids. Germline lookup yields CDR1 SGHAT and CDR2 FQNNGV. The junction had 14 bases not matched to a gene; V was cut back by 4 bases and J by 4 bases. CDR3 sequence (DNA): TGTGCCAGCAGCTACGGTAAAGCGGGGATGCGGGCAGATACGCAGTATTTT. Protein product: CASSYGKAGMRADTQYF.

This sequence joins TRBV4-1 and TRBJ1-1; 7 bases are shared with TRBD1. The trim removed 3 bases at V and 3 bases at J, leaving 7 bases unmatched. The CDR3 is 15 amino acids. The germline CDR1 and CDR2 sequences are MGHRA and YSYEKL. The CDR3 bases are TGCGCCAGCAGCCAGGAACAGGGGTACGACACTGAAGCTTTCTTT. This sequence encodes CASSQEQGYDTEAFF.

The chain links TRBV3-1 (or the pseudogene TRBV3-2) to TRBJ2-7, with D possibly TRBD1 on 6 matching bases. In germline, CDR1 is LGHDT, CDR2 YNNKEL (reference sequence). V gave up 3 bases and J gave up 3 bases, with 15 bases separating them. This CDR3 is built from 15 residues. This chain's CDR3 is CASSQVGAGVYEQYF. The CDR3 coding sequence is TGTGCCAGCAGCCAGGTAGGGGCAGGGGTCTACGAGCAGTACTTC.

The chain has TRBV27 and TRBJ2-7; no clear D gene. V lost 4 bases and J 0 bases, leaving 10 bases between the germline ends. This CDR3 is 14 amino acids long. CDR1 is MNHEY and CDR2 is SMNVEV in the germline V gene (reference sequence). The CDR3 reads CASSSSLSSYEQYF. CDR3 coding DNA: TGTGCCAGCAGTTCCTCCCTCAGCTCCTACGAGCAGTACTTC.